The subject of this entry is one T cell receptor beta chain. The sample comes from a study of control samples from healthy donors and cancer patients. Sequencing was performed with immunoSEQ multiplex PCR; in TCRdb, only in-frame clones are kept and a portion is missing. The sample gives about 88,000 clones, 85% to 95% of which show up once; around 8.2% is in the top ten. The CDR3 is 14 amino acids. The ends lost 1 base at V and 7 bases at J; junction bases unmatched: 1. Germline V CDR1 and CDR2: MNHEY, SVGAGI. Source material: blood. This receptor was taken from a man younger than 35 in good health. This sequence joins TRBV6-5 and TRBJ1-6; 7 bases agree with TRBD1. For the CDR3, the DNA is TGTGCCAGCAGTTACTTGACAGGGAATTCACCCCTCCACTTT. Residues: CASSYLTGNSPLHF.